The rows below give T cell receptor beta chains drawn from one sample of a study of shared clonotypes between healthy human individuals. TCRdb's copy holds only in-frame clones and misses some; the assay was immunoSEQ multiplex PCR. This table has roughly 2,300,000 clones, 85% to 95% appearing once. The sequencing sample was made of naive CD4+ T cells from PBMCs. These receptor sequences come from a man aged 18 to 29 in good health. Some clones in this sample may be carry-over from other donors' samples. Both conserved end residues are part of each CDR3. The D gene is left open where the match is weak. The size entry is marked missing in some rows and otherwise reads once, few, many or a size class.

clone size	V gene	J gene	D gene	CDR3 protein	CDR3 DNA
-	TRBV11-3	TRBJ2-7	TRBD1	CASATPGAQGSYEQYF	TGTGCCAGTGCCACCCCGGGTGCACAGGGGTCCTACGAGCAGTACTTC
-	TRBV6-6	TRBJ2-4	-	CASTDGRRGNIQYF	TGTGCCAGCACGGACGGGCGACGAGGGAACATTCAGTACTTC
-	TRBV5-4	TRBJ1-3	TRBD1	CASSLGQGGNSGNTIYF	TGTGCCAGCAGCTTGGGACAGGGGGGAAACTCTGGAAACACCATATATTTT
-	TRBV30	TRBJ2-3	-	CAWLPGPSGTQYF	TGTGCCTGGCTCCCGGGGCCTTCTGGGACGCAGTATTTT
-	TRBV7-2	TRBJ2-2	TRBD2	CASSRRASGSTGELFF	TGTGCCAGCAGCAGAAGGGCTAGCGGGAGCACCGGGGAGCTGTTTTTT
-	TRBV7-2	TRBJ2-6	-	CASSPSPAGANVLTF	TGTGCCAGCAGCCCCTCTCCCGCTGGGGCCAACGTCCTGACTTTC
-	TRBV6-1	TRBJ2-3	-	CASSGQGSGTQYF	TGTGCCAGCAGTGGGCAGGGGTCCGGTACGCAGTATTTT
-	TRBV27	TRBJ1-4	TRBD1	CASSQINSLTGQMTNEKLFF	TGTGCCAGCAGCCAAATTAACTCGTTGACAGGGCAAATGACTAATGAAAAACTGTTTTTT
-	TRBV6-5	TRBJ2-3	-	CASSYKTPDTDTQYF	TGTGCCAGCAGTTACAAAACCCCGGATACAGATACGCAGTATTTT
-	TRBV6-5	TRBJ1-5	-	CASRRDSNQPQHF	TGTGCCAGCAGGCGAGATAGCAATCAGCCCCAGCATTTT
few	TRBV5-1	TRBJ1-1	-	CASSFQDKNTEAFF	TGCGCCAGCAGCTTTCAGGACAAGAACACTGAAGCTTTCTTT